This TCR beta chain was identified during a study of identical twins. TCRdb called the 5' RACE reads again in MiXCR, with one record for every CDR3 protein. This table has roughly 690,000 distinct CDR3 sequences, roughly 6% appearing once. The CDR3 extends over 20 amino acids. Germline CDR1 is MNHEY and CDR2 is SMNVEV (reference sequence). V lost 5 bases to trimming and J lost 0 bases; unmatched junction nucleotides: 17. General study results and limits: The authors drew conclusions from cross-sectional statistical analysis rather than following the same donors. Cord blood's abundant beta clonotypes had fewer insertions, unlike memory repertoires.

On this clonotype: The antigen remains unidentified.

This rearrangement joins TRBV27 to TRBJ2-1; 9 nucleotides agree with TRBD1. This clonotype was obtained from a man between 18 and 29 years old in good health. Material: naive T cells sorted from blood. Here the CDR3 reads CASSPHRDRAGGSSYNEQFF. The CDR3 coding sequence is TGTGCCAGCAGTCCACACCGGGACAGGGCGGGCGGGAGCTCCTACAATGAGCAGTTCTTC.